This T cell receptor (beta chain) was obtained from a study of blood T cell repertoires in COVID-19. Study as a whole: Acute-phase and convalescent COVID-19 samples originated in the United States, Italy and Spain. T cells, B-cell-depleted T cells, or PBMCs provided the cDNA or gDNA that served as material.

In the source study's methods: Cell counts per sample came from amplifying reference gene primers. Some clones are missing from TCRdb's copy, which holds only in-frame ones; the method was immunoSEQ multiplex PCR. V, J and clone size are taken as reported in that table, and D and trimming were inferred from the DNA itself. This sample has hundreds of thousands of clones, with 70% to 90% found just once. In germline, CDR1 is MNHEY, CDR2 SMNVEV (reference sequence). This CDR3 is 18 amino acids long. J gave up 4 bases and V 5 bases, and 12 bases lay outside the gene matches. V usage is TRBV27 and J usage is TRBJ2-3; 13 nucleotides match TRBD2. This TCR was sampled from a woman in her forties or fifties with active or convalescent COVID-19. The material sequenced was peripheral blood. The CDR3 nucleotides read TGTGCCAGCAGTCCCCTCCGACTAGCGGGAGGAGATGCAGATACGCAGTATTTT. Translating it yields CASSPLRLAGGDADTQYF.